What follows are 27 T cell receptor beta chains derived from one specimen sequenced in a study of CD8 T cells in ankylosing spondylitis. Antigens for these TCRs are unknown. General study findings and limits: Seemingly characteristic of ankylosing spondylitis blood was a TCR beta motif consisting of under ten highly homologous variants.

Each CDR3 protein is one row after TCRdb ran MiXCR on the 5' RACE reads. Of around 220,000 distinct CDR3 sequences listed, about 18% are singletons. Sequencing input: blood, either unsorted or a sorted T cell fraction (not recorded which). These receptors all stem from a male donor with ankylosing spondylitis.

This clonotype occurred a few times. This chain links TRBV12-3 or TRBV12-4 with TRBJ1-1, with a weak D call TRBD1 (6 bases). The CDR3 totals 14 residues. V shed 6 bases and J shed 6 bases, with 17 bases lying between them. As DNA, the CDR3 is TGTGCCAGCAGCATAACCACAGGGCTGGCTGAAGCTTTCTTT. This translates into CASSITTGLAEAFF.

V and J are TRBV7-9 and TRBJ1-6; D remains unclear. The CDR3 is made up of 12 amino acids. CDR1 is SEHNR and CDR2 is FQNEAQ in the germline V gene (reference sequence). With 5 bases removed from V and 7 bases from J, the gap between germline ends came to 6 bases. The CDR3 spells CASSTGNSPLHF. Written as DNA, the CDR3 is TGTGCCAGCAGCACTGGGAATTCACCCCTCCACTTT.

The CDR3 region is CASRPTGANVLTF. The CDR3 DNA is TGTGCCAGCAGGCCGACTGGGGCCAACGTCCTGACTTTC. The rearrangement links TRBV7-3 to TRBJ2-6; D remains ambiguous. The CDR3 covers 13 residues. Trimming pared 6 bases from V and 2 bases from J, leaving 5 bases between. The germline gives CDR1 SGHTA, CDR2 FQGTGA.

This clonotype was found a few times. This chain uses TRBV29-1 with TRBJ2-1, with 11 bases fitting TRBD2. CDR3 length equals 15 residues. Looked up from germline, CDR1 is SQVTM and CDR2 is ANQGSEA. V shed 6 bases, J shed 5 bases, and the junction held 9 bases outside the gene matches. CDR3 loop: CSVLLAGEGDNEQFF. CDR3 in DNA: TGCAGCGTCCTACTAGCGGGAGAGGGGGACAATGAGCAGTTCTTC.

This clonotype was detected a few times. Germline and junction disagree at one end, which may indicate a read error. The V gene is TRBV5-6, the J gene TRBJ2-2; 7 bases agree with TRBD2. Looked up from germline, CDR1 is SGHDT and CDR2 is YYEEEE. The CDR3 extends over 14 amino acids. The CDR3 protein is CASNFREAHRGAVF. The CDR3 DNA follows: TGTGCCAGCAATTTCCGGGAGGCTCACCGGGGAGCTGTTTTT. Supplemented by reference TRBV5-6 and TRBJ2-2, the full variable domain reads DAGVTQSPTHLIKTRGQQVTLRCSPKSGHDTVSWYQQALGQGPQFIFQYYEEEERQRGNFPDRFSGHQFPNYSSELNVNALLLGDSALYLCASNFREAHRGAVFGEGSRLTVL.

At least ten counts were recorded for this clonotype. The chain has TRBV6-1 and TRBJ1-1, with D unresolved. V dropped 10 bases and J dropped 0 bases, with 9 bases sitting between them. The length of the CDR3 is 12 residues. CDR1 is MNHNS, CDR2 SASEGT, per germline. DNA for the CDR3: TGTGCCACCACATACATGAACACTGAAGCTTTCTTT. As protein: CATTYMNTEAFF.

The genes are TRBV4-1 and TRBJ1-1, with TRBD1 as a possible D gene (6 bases). CDR1 and CDR2 from the germline V gene are MGHRA and YSYEKL. Trimming pared 7 bases from V and 3 bases from J, leaving 18 bases between. The CDR3 contains 15 residues. CDR3 coding DNA: TGCGCCAGCACCATTGGAGGGGGAATGGACACTGAAGCTTTCTTT. This sequence encodes CASTIGGGMDTEAFF.

The gene calls are TRBV27 and TRBJ1-1; TRBD1 agrees at 8 bases. V shed 7 bases, J shed 1 base, and the junction held 5 bases outside the gene matches. This CDR3 region has 14 residues. Germline loops: CDR1 MNHEY, CDR2 SMNVEV (reference sequence). The CDR3 spells CASTKTGENTEAFF. DNA for the CDR3: TGTGCCAGCACCAAGACAGGGGAGAACACTGAAGCTTTCTTT.

The chain couples TRBV5-1 to TRBJ2-7; 7 bases fit TRBD1. Germline values: CDR1 SGHRS, CDR2 YFSETQ. The J segment lost 2 bases and the V segment lost 4 bases, leaving 6 bases of the junction unmatched. The CDR3 runs 14 residues. In DNA, the CDR3 is TGCGCCAGCAGCGCCCCGGGACAGACCTACGAGCAGTACTTC. Amino acid sequence: CASSAPGQTYEQYF.

In this sample, this clonotype turned up a few times. The chain joins TRBV7-2 to TRBJ2-1; 8 nucleotides line up with TRBD2. CDR1 SGHTA and CDR2 FQGNSA come from the germline V gene. The CDR3 is 15 amino acids. After removal of 2 bases from V and 3 bases from J, the junction contained 3 bases not matched to a gene. CDR3 in DNA: TGTGCCAGCAGCTTAACGGGACTAGGCTACAATGAGCAGTTCTTC. Translation: CASSLTGLGYNEQFF.

This chain links TRBV7-2 with TRBJ2-1; TRBD1 might be the D (6 bases). V shed 4 bases and J shed 4 bases, with 14 bases lying between them. The CDR3 extends over 15 amino acids. Germline V gene data show CDR1 as SGHTA and CDR2 as FQGNSA. CDR3: CASSSPKQGYNEQFF. CDR3 DNA: TGTGCCAGCAGCTCACCAAAACAGGGTTACAATGAGCAGTTCTTC.

V usage is TRBV28 and J usage is TRBJ2-5; 9 bases are a match to TRBD1. V shed 6 bases, J shed 9 bases, and the junction held 14 bases outside the gene matches. Looked up from germline, CDR1 is MDHEN and CDR2 is SYDVKM. The CDR3 totals 15 residues. The CDR3 protein is CASSAGTGYAQAQYF. CDR3 DNA sequence: TGTGCCAGCAGCGCCGGGACAGGGTACGCCCAGGCCCAGTACTTC.

The chain joins TRBV29-1 to TRBJ2-3, with 8 positions matching TRBD2. V trimming: 7 bases; J trimming: 2 bases; junction bases outside the gene matches: 5. The CDR3 loop spans 13 amino acids. Germline values: CDR1 SQVTM, CDR2 ANQGSEA. CDR3 in DNA: TGCAGCGCCCGGGAGGGGTACACAGATACGCAGTATTTT. It codes for CSAREGYTDTQYF.

This chain links TRBV20-1 with TRBJ1-6; the D gene is possibly TRBD1 (5 bases). This CDR3 has 16 residues. Per germline, CDR1 DFQATT and CDR2 SNEGSKA (reference sequence). V was clipped by 1 base and J by 9 bases, with 19 bases between them. Here the CDR3 DNA reads TGCAGTGCTAGAGCCACCGAGGAGCAGGGCGGTTCACCCCTCCACTTT. Protein sequence: CSARATEEQGGSPLHF.

There are a few counts of this clonotype. This chain connects TRBV7-6 to TRBJ1-5; no reliable D call. The CDR3 has 14 residues. V was clipped by 1 base and J by 3 bases, with 7 bases between them. From germline, CDR1 is SGHVS and CDR2 FNYEAQ. The CDR3 loop is CASSLEVNNQPQHF. In DNA form, the CDR3 reads TGTGCCAGCAGCTTAGAGGTCAACAATCAGCCCCAGCATTTT. Looking up the rest from reference TRBV7-6 and TRBJ1-5 gives the full variable domain: GAGVSQSPRYKVTKRGQDVALRCDPISGHVSLYWYRQALGQGPEFLTYFNYEAQQDKSGLPNDRFSAERPEGSISTLTIQRTEQRDSAMYRCASSLEVNNQPQHFGDGTRLSIL.

This clonotype appeared many times. The rearrangement joins TRBV12-3 or TRBV12-4 to TRBJ1-1; tentatively, D is TRBD1 (6 bases). The CDR3 consists of 14 residues. V was clipped by 7 bases and J by 3 bases, with 15 bases between them. In nucleotides, the CDR3 is TGTGCCAGCAATCCCGGACAGATTGACACTGAAGCTTTCTTT. This codes for CASNPGQIDTEAFF.

A remark on this clonotype: A much bigger clone sits one base away, suggesting this may be a read error. V gene TRBV2 combines with J gene TRBJ2-7; D is undetermined. Germline V gene sequence: CDR1 SNHLY, CDR2 FYNNEI. With 4 bases removed from V and 2 bases from J, the gap between germline ends came to 12 bases. The CDR3 runs 14 residues. The CDR3 sequence: CASSVIGDAYEQYF. CDR3 coding DNA: TGTGCCAGCAGTGTAATTGGGGATGCCTACGAGCAGTACTTC.

This clonotype was observed many times. The rearrangement joins TRBV29-1 to TRBJ2-3; D is ambiguous. Trimming took off 1 base at V and 1 base at J, with 6 bases between the two ends. The CDR3 contains 13 residues. The germline V gene has CDR1 SQVTM and CDR2 ANQGSEA. The CDR3 reads CSVEGWGTDTQYF. CDR3 DNA sequence: TGCAGCGTTGAAGGGTGGGGCACAGATACGCAGTATTTT.

This sequence joins TRBV7-9 and TRBJ2-1, with D possibly TRBD1 on 5 matching bases. Trimming left V 5 bases short and J 7 bases short, with 12 bases between. Per the germline V gene, CDR1 is SEHNR and CDR2 is FQNEAQ (reference sequence). The CDR3 has 13 amino acids. Here the CDR3 DNA reads TGTGCCAGCAGCCCAAAGGGGCAGAATGAGCAGTTCTTC. It translates to CASSPKGQNEQFF.

This chain connects TRBV27 to TRBJ1-2, with 7 bases lining up with TRBD1. This CDR3 region has 15 residues. Germline CDR1 reads MNHEY; CDR2 reads SMNVEV (reference sequence). J was trimmed by 4 bases and V by 5 bases; bases with no gene match: 10. CDR3 residues: CASSLSGTALYGYTF. As DNA, the CDR3 is TGTGCCAGCAGTCTCTCCGGGACAGCGCTCTATGGCTACACCTTC.

This clonotype occurred a few times. The V call is TRBV19, the J call TRBJ1-1, with TRBD1 matching 7 bases. The CDR3 runs to 14 residues. The junction had 3 bases not matched to a gene; V was cut back by 5 bases and J by 0 bases. The germline V gene has CDR1 LNHDA and CDR2 SQIVND (reference sequence). The CDR3 sequence: CASSSGTVNTEAFF. In nucleotides, the CDR3 is TGTGCCAGTAGTTCCGGGACAGTGAACACTGAAGCTTTCTTT. The whole variable domain, remainder taken from reference TRBV19 and TRBJ1-1, is DGGITQSPKYLFRKEGQNVTLSCEQNLNHDAMYWYRQDPGQGLRLIYYSQIVNDFQKGDIAEGYSVSREKKESFPLTVTSAQKNPTAFYLCASSSGTVNTEAFFGQGTRLTVV.

The chain employs TRBV7-8 and TRBJ1-1; D not resolved. Germline lookup yields CDR1 SGHVS and CDR2 FQNEAQ. V dropped 2 bases and J dropped 4 bases, with 14 bases sitting between them. CDR3 length: 15 residues. The CDR3, as DNA: TGTGCCAGCAGCTTATTCAATTCGTTGAGCACTGAAGCTTTCTTT. It yields the protein CASSLFNSLSTEAFF. The whole variable domain, filled in from reference TRBV7-8 and TRBJ1-1, reads GAGVSQSPRYKVAKRGQDVALRCDPISGHVSLFWYQQALGQGPEFLTYFQNEAQLDKSGLPSDRFFAERPEGSVSTLKIQRTQQEDSAVYLCASSLFNSLSTEAFFGQGTRLTVV.

This clonotype was seen repeatedly, ten times or more. The chain is built from TRBV27 and TRBJ2-7; 10 bases are shared with TRBD2. The CDR3 consists of 15 residues. The ends lost 4 bases at V and 4 bases at J; junction bases unmatched: 7. Germline loops: CDR1 MNHEY, CDR2 SMNVEV (reference sequence). CDR3 sequence (DNA): TGTGCCAGCAGTTATAGGGGTAGCGGGAGGTACGAGCAGTACTTC. This sequence encodes CASSYRGSGRYEQYF.

This sequence joins TRBV29-1 and TRBJ2-2; D is possibly TRBD2 (6 bases). The CDR3 runs 15 residues. Trimming took 3 bases from V and 1 from J, leaving 12 bases between them. CDR1 is SQVTM and CDR2 is ANQGSEA in the germline V gene. The CDR3 reads CSVEASDRNTGELFF. The CDR3 nucleotides read TGCAGCGTTGAGGCTAGCGACCGGAACACCGGGGAGCTGTTTTTT.

This clonotype was observed a few times. The chain carries TRBV12-3 or TRBV12-4 and TRBJ2-7; 10 bases line up with TRBD2. The CDR3 is 16 amino acids. Trimming cost V 2 bases and J 5 bases; bases outside gene matches: 9. CDR3 sequence (DNA): TGTGCCAGCAGTTTAAGGCTAGCGGGGGACTCACACGAGCAGTACTTC. It yields the protein CASSLRLAGDSHEQYF.

This clonotype was seen only a few times. The V call is TRBV29-1, the J call TRBJ2-1; 7 bases align to TRBD2. The V gene end was trimmed by 0 bases and the J gene end by 1 base; junction bases not matched to a gene: 3. Germline V gene data show CDR1 as SQVTM and CDR2 as ANQGSEA. The CDR3 runs 15 residues. The chain's CDR3 is CSVEELGGSYNEQFF. DNA of the CDR3: TGCAGCGTTGAAGAGTTGGGGGGGTCCTACAATGAGCAGTTCTTC.

This clonotype has only a few counts. This chain joins TRBV7-9 and TRBJ2-1; tentatively, D is TRBD2 (6 bases). This CDR3 is built from 15 residues. Trimming shortened V by 4 bases and J by 3 bases, and 13 bases separated the two germline ends. Germline V lookup: CDR1 SEHNR, CDR2 FQNEAQ (reference sequence). DNA of the CDR3: TGTGCCAGCAGCTACGCCCTAGCGTACTACAATGAGCAGTTCTTC. Protein product: CASSYALAYYNEQFF.